A selection of T cell receptor beta chains follows, all from one sample in a study of T-cell memory formation after mild COVID-19. TCRdb re-called the 5' RACE reads with MiXCR, one entry per CDR3 protein. Of hundreds of thousands of distinct CDR3 sequences in the sample, 15% to 25% were seen once. The sample consisted of PBMCs or a T cell subset sorted from them (not recorded which). These receptors were obtained from an adult woman who had mild COVID-19 (a few samples of this study predate the infection). Cell type and time point are not known. Both conserved end residues are part of each CDR3. The D gene is left open where the match is weak. The size field is filled for only some rows; it gives once, few, many or a size class.

CDR3: CAWIGSGGVGNEQFF
DNA: TGTGCCTGGATTGGGTCAGGGGGCGTTGGCAATGAGCAGTTCTTC
J: TRBJ2-1
D: TRBD1
size: few
V: TRBV30

CDR3: CASSSPSLGNEQFF
DNA: TGTGCCAGCAGTTCCCCTTCCCTGGGCAATGAGCAGTTCTTC
J: TRBJ2-1
D: .
size: few
V: TRBV7-3

CDR3: CASRFGTWTDTQYF
DNA: TGTGCCAGTAGGTTCGGGACTTGGACAGATACGCAGTATTTT
J: TRBJ2-3
D: .
size: .
V: TRBV19

CDR3: CASSLGRGRGAGELFF
DNA: TGTGCCAGCAGCTTAGGCCGAGGACGGGGCGCCGGGGAGCTGTTTTTT
J: TRBJ2-2
D: .
size: once
V: TRBV7-9

CDR3: CASSLAKKPYKTPNCSYEQYF
DNA: TGTGCCAGCAGCCTGGCGAAAAAACCTTACAAAACCCCAAATTGTTCCTACGAGCAGTACTTC
J: TRBJ2-7
D: .
size: few
V: TRBV21-1

CDR3: CASSFTSSNYGYTF
DNA: TGCGCCAGCAGTTTTACATCAAGTAACTATGGCTACACCTTC
J: TRBJ1-2
D: .
size: .
V: TRBV5-1

CDR3: CASSPRPGEVGEQYF
DNA: TGCGCCAGCAGCCCACGCCCGGGAGAAGTGGGGGAGCAGTACTTC
J: TRBJ2-7
D: .
size: .
V: TRBV5-1

CDR3: CASRSQGDQPQHF
DNA: TGTGCCAGCAGGTCACAGGGAGATCAGCCCCAGCATTTT
J: TRBJ1-5
D: .
size: .
V: TRBV27

CDR3: CASSPEGGRRMNTEAFF
DNA: TGCGCCAGCAGCCCGGAGGGGGGGCGACGTATGAACACTGAAGCTTTCTTT
J: TRBJ1-1
D: .
size: .
V: TRBV5-1

CDR3: CATSDTTGTQHF
DNA: TGTGCCACCAGTGACACCACAGGAACCCAGCATTTT
J: TRBJ1-5
D: .
size: .
V: TRBV24-1

CDR3: CASSRDKLGETQYF
DNA: TGTGCCAGCAGCCGGGACAAACTTGGGGAGACCCAGTACTTC
J: TRBJ2-5
D: .
size: few
V: TRBV4-2

CDR3: CASSHRGAAGGTDTQYF
DNA: TGTGCCAGCAGCCACCGGGGCGCGGCGGGAGGAACAGATACGCAGTATTTT
J: TRBJ2-3
D: TRBD2
size: few
V: TRBV6-2/TRBV6-3

CDR3: CASSLGTLGNTEAFF
DNA: TGTGCCAGCAGCTTAGGAACCCTGGGAAACACTGAAGCTTTCTTT
J: TRBJ1-1
D: .
size: few
V: TRBV11-2

CDR3: CASSLAHGSMNTEAFF
DNA: TGTGCCAGCAGCTTAGCCCACGGATCCATGAACACTGAAGCTTTCTTT
J: TRBJ1-1
D: .
size: few
V: TRBV7-9

CDR3: CASSNPERGDTEAFF
DNA: TGTGCCAGCAGTAACCCAGAACGGGGGGACACTGAAGCTTTCTTT
J: TRBJ1-1
D: .
size: few
V: TRBV21-1

CDR3: CASSQAPHRSTNEKLFF
DNA: TGCGCCAGCAGCCAGGCTCCTCACAGGTCAACTAATGAAAAACTGTTTTTT
J: TRBJ1-4
D: .
size: many
V: TRBV4-1

CDR3: CASSLSGRYFPEAFF
DNA: TGTGCCAGCAGTTTATCCGGCAGGTATTTCCCTGAAGCTTTCTTT
J: TRBJ1-1
D: .
size: .
V: TRBV27

CDR3: CASSQDFGISGTEAFF
DNA: TGCGCCAGCAGCCAAGATTTTGGGATAAGCGGCACTGAAGCTTTCTTT
J: TRBJ1-1
D: .
size: .
V: TRBV4-1

CDR3: CASSTGLAGDRNEQFF
DNA: TGTGCCAGCAGTACGGGACTAGCGGGGGACAGGAATGAGCAGTTCTTC
J: TRBJ2-1
D: TRBD2
size: .
V: TRBV6-6

CDR3: CATSRGKGRSTPQHF
DNA: TGTGCCACCAGCAGGGGTAAGGGGCGTTCTACGCCCCAGCATTTT
J: TRBJ1-5
D: .
size: .
V: TRBV15

CDR3: CAISEGGLISYEQYF
DNA: TGTGCCATCAGTGAGGGGGGACTTATTTCCTACGAGCAGTACTTC
J: TRBJ2-7
D: .
size: few
V: TRBV10-3

CDR3: CASSLQGVSMYGYTF
DNA: TGTGCCAGCAGCTTACAGGGGGTGAGCATGTATGGCTACACCTTC
J: TRBJ1-2
D: TRBD1
size: .
V: TRBV7-2

CDR3: CASSKAQAGRVGELFF
DNA: TGTGCCAGCAGCAAAGCGCAGGCAGGGAGGGTCGGGGAGCTGTTTTTT
J: TRBJ2-2
D: .
size: .
V: TRBV21-1

CDR3: CASRSPSSGSSYEQYF
DNA: TGTGCCAGCAGATCCCCGTCCAGCGGGAGCTCCTACGAGCAGTACTTC
J: TRBJ2-7
D: TRBD2
size: few
V: TRBV6-6

CDR3: CATSRSVGYEQYF
DNA: TGTGCCACCAGCCGTAGCGTTGGCTACGAGCAGTACTTC
J: TRBJ2-7
D: .
size: few
V: TRBV15

CDR3: CASSHPGDGNTEAFF
DNA: TGTGCCAGCAGCCACCCAGGGGACGGGAACACTGAAGCTTTCTTT
J: TRBJ1-1
D: .
size: few
V: TRBV7-9

CDR3: CASSLEAPRGNTEAFF
DNA: TGCGCCAGCAGCTTAGAGGCACCCCGAGGGAACACTGAAGCTTTCTTT
J: TRBJ1-1
D: .
size: .
V: TRBV5-1